This TCR beta chain was recorded in a study of regulatory T cells in long-lasting Graves disease. Study-level points and caveats: New patients shared roughly 1,000 public clonotypes, and persistent patients shared more, with 2,741.

Through Arm-PCR of CDR3 regions and iRepertoire HTBI primers, TCR beta libraries were built. TCRdb reprocessed the multiplex PCR reads with MiXCR, giving one entry per CDR3 protein. The table records approximately 290,000 distinct CDR3 sequences, roughly 21% of them present only once. Time point specified: persistent/refractory GD, antithyroid drugs over 5 years with positive TRAb. Making the TCR library involved RNA that had been extracted from PBMCs. The CDR3 covers 13 residues. In germline, CDR1 is MNHNS, CDR2 SASEGT. The V gene lost 11 bases and the J gene lost 8 bases, with 21 bases spanning the gap. This clonotype was seen repeatedly, ten times or more. What it binds is unknown.

This clonotype was sampled from a female donor with Graves disease. The material was peripheral blood mononuclear cells (PBMCs), obtained when the disease was refractory, from a patient treated with antithyroid drugs. The chain carries TRBV6-1 and TRBJ1-2; perhaps TRBD1 as D (5 bases). CDR3 DNA sequence: TGTGCCTCCTCAATAGGGGATGGGAGCGGCTACACCTTC. It yields the protein CASSIGDGSGYTF.